This T cell receptor (beta chain) derives from a study of blood T cell repertoires in COVID-19. Study-wide background: There were acute and convalescent COVID-19 samples, and they came from the United States, Italy and Spain.

Only in-frame clones appear in the TCRdb table, and some are missing; sequencing was by immunoSEQ multiplex PCR. The table shows around 300,000 clones, with over 85% occurring only once. Germline loops: CDR1 DFQATT, CDR2 SNEGSKA (reference sequence). The V end was cut by 3 bases, the J end by 7 bases, with 15 bases between. The CDR3 is 13 amino acids. Researchers sorted participants into cohorts using their self-reported clinical history. The V call is TRBV20-1, the J call TRBJ1-1; the D is unclear. Material for sequencing was PBMCs or T cells enriched from blood (not recorded which). This TCR came from a woman between 55 and 75 years old who had recovered from COVID-19. DNA of the CDR3: TGCAGTGCTAGTATGTATGTGAGAGGTGAAGCTTTCTTT. Translated, it gives CSASMYVRGEAFF.